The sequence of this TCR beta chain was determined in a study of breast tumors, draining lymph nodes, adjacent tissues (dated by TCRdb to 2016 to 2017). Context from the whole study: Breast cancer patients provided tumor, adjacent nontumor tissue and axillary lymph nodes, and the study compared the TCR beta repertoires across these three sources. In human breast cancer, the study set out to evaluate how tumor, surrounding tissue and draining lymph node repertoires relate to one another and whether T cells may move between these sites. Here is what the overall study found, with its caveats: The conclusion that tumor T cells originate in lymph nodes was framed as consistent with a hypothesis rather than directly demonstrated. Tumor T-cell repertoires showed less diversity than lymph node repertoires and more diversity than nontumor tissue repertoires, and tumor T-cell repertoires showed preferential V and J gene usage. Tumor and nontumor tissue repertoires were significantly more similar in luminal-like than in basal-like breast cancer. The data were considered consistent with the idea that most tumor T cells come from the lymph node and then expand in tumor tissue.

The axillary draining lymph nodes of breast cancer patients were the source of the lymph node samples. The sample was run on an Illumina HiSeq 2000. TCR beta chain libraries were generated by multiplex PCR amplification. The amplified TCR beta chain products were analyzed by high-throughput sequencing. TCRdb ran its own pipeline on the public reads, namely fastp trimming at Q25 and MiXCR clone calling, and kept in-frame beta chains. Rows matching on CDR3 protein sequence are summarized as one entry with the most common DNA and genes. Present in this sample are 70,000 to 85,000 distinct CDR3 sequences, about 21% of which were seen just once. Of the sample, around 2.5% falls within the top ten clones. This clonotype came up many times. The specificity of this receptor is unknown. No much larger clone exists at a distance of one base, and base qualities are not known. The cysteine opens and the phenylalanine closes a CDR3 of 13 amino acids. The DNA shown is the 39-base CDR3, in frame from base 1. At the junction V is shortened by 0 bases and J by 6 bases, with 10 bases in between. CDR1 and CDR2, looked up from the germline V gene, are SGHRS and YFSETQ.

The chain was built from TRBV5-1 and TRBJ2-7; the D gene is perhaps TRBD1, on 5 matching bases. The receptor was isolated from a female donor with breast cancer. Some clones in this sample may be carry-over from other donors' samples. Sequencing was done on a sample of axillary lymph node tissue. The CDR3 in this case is CASSLVSGSEQYF. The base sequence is TGCGCCAGCAGCTTGGTTTCAGGGTCCGAGCAGTACTTC. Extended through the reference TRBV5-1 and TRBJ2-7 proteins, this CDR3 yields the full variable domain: KAGVTQTPRYLIKTRGQQVTLSCSPISGHRSVSWYQQTPGQGLQFLFEYFSETQRNKGNFPGRFSGRQFSNSRSEMNVSTLELGDSALYLCASSLVSGSEQYFGPGTRLTVT.